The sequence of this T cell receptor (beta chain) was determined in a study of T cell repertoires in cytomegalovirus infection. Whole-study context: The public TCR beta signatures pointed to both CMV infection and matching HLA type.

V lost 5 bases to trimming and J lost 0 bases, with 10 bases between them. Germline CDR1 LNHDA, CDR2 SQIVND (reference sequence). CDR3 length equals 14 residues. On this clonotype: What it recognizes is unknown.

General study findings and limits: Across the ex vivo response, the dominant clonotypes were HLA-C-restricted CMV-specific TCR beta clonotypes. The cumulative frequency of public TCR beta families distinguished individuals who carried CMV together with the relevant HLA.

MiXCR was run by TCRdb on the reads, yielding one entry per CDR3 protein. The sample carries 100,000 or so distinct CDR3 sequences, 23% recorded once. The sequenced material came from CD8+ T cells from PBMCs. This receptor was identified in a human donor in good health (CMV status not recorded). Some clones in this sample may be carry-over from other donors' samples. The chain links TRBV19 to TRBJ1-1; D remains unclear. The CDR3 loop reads CASSPSRLNTEAFF. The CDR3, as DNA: TGTGCCAGTAGTCCGTCCCGACTGAACACTGAAGCTTTCTTT.